The present entry profiles one T cell receptor (beta chain) with its context. Its specific antigen is unknown. No base quality information exists; no much larger clone differs at one position. Libraries were prepared through the immunoSEQ multiplex PCR assay. In the authors' own workflow: A statistical classification framework was built for diagnosing cytomegalovirus status from the catalog of TCR beta chain sequences. This immuneACCESS table, as held by TCRdb, lists in-frame sequences with V and J called but not all clones. Of the missing ones, under half trace to an unresolved V gene in checked studies; the others have no known cause. That table supplies the V and J calls and clone size; D and trimming were determined from the DNA. This sample lists around 200,000 clones; about 86% were detected once. The ten biggest clones cover around 3% of the sample. This entry comes from a study of cytomegalovirus exposure and HLA in healthy donors (dated by TCRdb to about 2017). Looking at the study overall: According to a later analysis, the roughly 120 validation repertoires were produced on the same platform as the approximately 690 repertoires of the first cohort. The aim of the study was to test whether cataloging public T cell receptors could identify signatures of past pathogen exposure. Besides the first cohort of more than 650 subjects, a separate validation cohort made up of 90 to 150 different subjects was used. High-throughput TCR immunosequencing, statistical association of individual TCRs with disease status, and machine learning were combined to predict cytomegalovirus infection status.

Results the study describes overall, beyond this receptor: While some public TCRs were present in many individuals, most TCR sequences turned up only very rarely across donors. A later analysis found that TCRs clustered in the first cohort also tended to co-occur in the roughly 110 validation repertoires, with 90% to 95% of cluster scores above 0. The authors suggested that the approach could potentially be generalized to other disease states and immunological phenotypes. A total of 164 TCR beta chains were listed by the study as associated with cytomegalovirus. In vitro tests confirmed that a few of the cytomegalovirus-associated TCR beta chains recognize cytomegalovirus antigens. The classifier was reported to diagnose cytomegalovirus status with high specificity and sensitivity in both the original cohort and the validation cohort. A later analysis lacked HLA typing for the validation cohort, so it scored co-occurrence in that cohort across all 110 or so repertoires.

The CDR3 holds 14 amino acids from the cysteine to the phenylalanine. The entry retains the CDR3 DNA only, 42 bases that are in frame from base 1. In the germline V gene, CDR1 corresponds to MDHEN and CDR2 to SYDVKM. V is pared back by 4 bases and J by 0 bases, with 6 bases lying between the germline termini. The donors belonged to the validation cohort of 120 subjects, which was separate from the 666-subject first cohort. The sample consisted of PBMCs. This clonotype was sampled from a woman aged 18-29 years in good health and CMV-seronegative. The chain uses TRBV28 and TRBJ1-4; there is no confident call for the D gene. The nucleotide sequence is given as TGTGCCAGCAGTTACAAGTCAACTAATGAAAAACTGTTTTTT. This sequence encodes CASSYKSTNEKLFF.